Listed below are T cell receptor beta chains from one sample, sequenced in a study of PD-1 blockade in classical Hodgkin lymphoma. Some clones are missing from TCRdb's copy, which holds only in-frame ones; the method was immunoSEQ multiplex PCR. The table shows 30,000 to 40,000 clones, with 65% to 90% occurring only once. Sequencing was performed on peripheral blood mononuclear cells (PBMCs), taken at baseline. The receptors shown here come from a human donor with classical Hodgkin lymphoma. Both conserved end residues are part of each CDR3. A D gene is named only where the DNA matches it firmly. For some rows the clone size is stated as once, few or many, or as a class when expanded; others skip it.

size	D	V	J	CDR3	DNA
few	-	TRBV18	TRBJ2-5	CASSRGEQETQYF	TGTGCCAGCTCACGAGGGGAGCAAGAGACCCAGTACTTC
-	-	TRBV5-1	TRBJ2-5	CASRHPQETQYF	TGCGCCAGTAGACACCCCCAAGAGACCCAGTACTTC
-	-	TRBV5-4	TRBJ2-6	CASSLGNSGANVLTF	TGTGCCAGCAGCTTAGGGAACTCTGGGGCCAACGTCCTGACTTTC
-	-	TRBV6-5	TRBJ1-2	CASSYSTGGTYGYTF	TGTGCCAGCAGTTACTCGACTGGGGGGACCTATGGCTACACCTTC
-	-	TRBV6-1	TRBJ1-2	CASSSRTFDYTF	TGTGCCAGCAGTTCCCGGACATTTGACTACACCTTC
-	-	TRBV5-8	TRBJ1-1	CASSLRGGVFSSAFF	TGTGCCAGCAGCTTAAGGGGCGGAGTGTTCTCGAGTGCTTTCTTT
-	TRBD1	TRBV5-5	TRBJ1-2	CASSVQPLKGQASYGYTF	TGTGCCAGCAGCGTGCAACCCCTCAAGGGACAGGCGAGCTATGGCTACACCTTC
-	-	TRBV11-3	TRBJ1-6	CASSPQGGTGRSPLHF	TGTGCCAGCAGCCCCCAAGGAGGAACAGGCCGATCACCCCTCCACTTT
few	TRBD2	TRBV27	TRBJ2-2	CAHGRGGPTGELFF	TGTGCCCACGGGAGGGGAGGCCCCACCGGGGAGCTGTTTTTT
-	TRBD1	TRBV7-2	TRBJ1-6	CASSLIVDRASPLHF	TGTGCCAGCAGCTTAATCGTAGACAGGGCTTCACCCCTCCACTTT
few	-	TRBV9	TRBJ2-1	CASTAGLLGNYNEQFF	TGTGCCAGCACCGCGGGACTTTTGGGGAACTACAATGAGCAGTTCTTC
-	-	TRBV7-2	TRBJ1-5	CASKQDYNQPQHF	TGTGCCAGCAAACAAGACTACAATCAGCCCCAGCATTTT
-	-	TRBV27	TRBJ2-6	CASSLLRDGVSGANVLTF	TGTGCCAGCTCCCTCCTTCGGGACGGCGTCTCTGGGGCCAACGTCCTGACTTTC
-	-	TRBV7-7	TRBJ2-3	CASSLGGTPAETQYF	TGTGCCAGCAGCTTAGGGGGGACCCCGGCCGAGACGCAGTATTTT
-	-	TRBV19	TRBJ2-3	CATGGNGRDTQYF	TGTGCCACCGGTGGGAATGGAAGAGATACGCAGTATTTT
-	TRBD2	TRBV9	TRBJ2-7	CASSVASGGASEQYF	TGTGCCAGCAGCGTAGCTAGCGGGGGGGCCTCCGAGCAGTACTTC
-	TRBD1	TRBV19	TRBJ1-6	CASSIGGQGISPLHF	TGTGCCAGTAGTATAGGCGGACAGGGGATTTCACCCCTCCACTTT
-	-	TRBV28	TRBJ1-2	CASAAANYGYTF	TGTGCCAGCGCGGCAGCTAACTATGGCTACACCTTC
-	-	TRBV6-5	TRBJ2-2	CASLEGSNTGELFF	TGTGCCAGCCTGGAAGGGAGTAACACCGGGGAGCTGTTTTTT
few	-	TRBV11-3	TRBJ1-1	CASSLLRDTEAFF	TGTGCCAGCAGCTTACTTAGAGACACTGAAGCTTTCTTT
-	-	TRBV7-2	TRBJ1-6	CASTSDPNSPLHF	TGTGCCAGCACCTCTGACCCGAATTCACCCCTCCACTTT
-	-	TRBV18	TRBJ2-3	CASSYSTDTQYF	TGTGCCAGCTCATACAGCACAGATACGCAGTATTTT
-	TRBD1	TRBV4-3	TRBJ1-6	CASSQDYPGTGGANSPLHF	TGCGCCAGCAGCCAAGATTACCCAGGGACAGGGGGCGCGAATTCACCCCTCCACTTT
-	-	TRBV11-2	TRBJ1-4	CASRGATGRNEKLFF	TGTGCCAGCAGGGGGGCGACAGGACGTAATGAAAAACTGTTTTTT
-	-	TRBV9	TRBJ1-6	CASSVGGGVSPLHF	TGTGCCAGCAGCGTTGGCGGCGGCGTTTCACCCCTCCACTTT
-	TRBD1	TRBV9	TRBJ2-6	CASRPGTGVSSGANVLTF	TGTGCCAGCAGACCCGGGACAGGGGTCTCGTCTGGGGCCAACGTCCTGACTTTC
-	-	TRBV5-1	TRBJ2-3	CASSPGHGGDTQYF	TGCGCCAGCAGCCCCGGACATGGAGGAGATACGCAGTATTTT
-	-	TRBV7-2	TRBJ1-4	CASSIDGRKTNEKLFF	TGTGCCAGCAGCATAGACGGTCGTAAAACTAATGAAAAACTGTTTTTT
-	-	TRBV6-1	TRBJ1-2	CASSDGGNYGYTF	TGTGCCAGCAGTGACGGGGGGAACTATGGCTACACCTTC
-	-	TRBV11-2	TRBJ2-5	CASSLMETQYF	TGTGCCAGCAGCTTAATGGAGACCCAGTACTTC
-	-	TRBV7-2	TRBJ2-3	CASSPAGQFTDTQYF	TGTGCCAGCAGCCCCGCGGGCCAATTCACAGATACGCAGTATTTT
-	-	TRBV30	TRBJ1-1	CAWTRFGNTEAFF	TGTGCCTGGACCCGGTTCGGGAACACTGAAGCTTTCTTT
-	TRBD1	TRBV4-3	TRBJ1-1	CASSQGTAQPFF	TGCGCCAGCAGCCAGGGGACAGCCCAGCCTTTCTTT
-	TRBD2	TRBV9	TRBJ2-1	CASSLSGAQQFF	TGTGCCAGCAGCCTTAGCGGGGCCCAGCAGTTCTTC
-	TRBD1	TRBV19	TRBJ2-4	CASSIEGGSGIQYF	TGTGCCAGTAGTATAGAAGGGGGCTCGGGCATTCAGTACTTC
medium-sized	-	TRBV2	TRBJ1-1	CASSEEVNTEAFF	TGTGCCAGCAGTGAAGAGGTGAACACTGAAGCTTTCTTT
-	-	TRBV27	TRBJ2-5	CASSLGISAAETQYF	TGTGCCAGCAGTTTGGGGATATCCGCCGCAGAGACCCAGTACTTC
once	-	TRBV4-2	TRBJ1-5	CASSQVGGARAGQPQHF	TGTGCCAGCAGCCAAGTGGGAGGGGCAAGGGCGGGTCAGCCCCAGCATTTT
-	-	TRBV28	TRBJ1-3	CASSSGTAGNTIYF	TGTGCCAGCAGTTCCGGGACCGCTGGAAACACCATATATTTT
few	TRBD1	TRBV7-2	TRBJ1-5	CASSRTGGESNQPQHF	TGTGCCAGCAGCCGTACAGGGGGCGAGAGCAATCAGCCCCAGCATTTT
-	-	TRBV11-2	TRBJ1-6	CASSLDYEGLNSPLHF	TGTGCCAGCAGCTTAGATTATGAGGGACTCAATTCACCCCTCCACTTT
-	-	TRBV4-3	TRBJ1-2	CASSQDLGAGYTF	TGCGCCAGCAGCCAAGATTTAGGCGCTGGCTACACCTTC
-	-	TRBV27	TRBJ2-3	CASSYLGAGDTQYF	TGTGCCAGCAGCTATCTCGGGGCGGGAGATACGCAGTATTTT
-	TRBD2	TRBV5-1	TRBJ2-3	CASSYNGGAGDTQYF	TGCGCCAGCAGTTATAACGGGGGGGCCGGAGATACGCAGTATTTT
once	-	TRBV2	TRBJ2-5	CASRPHRLGSVETQYF	TGTGCCAGCAGACCCCACCGACTAGGTAGCGTAGAGACCCAGTACTTC
-	TRBD2	TRBV7-2	TRBJ2-1	CASSHGRGGLNEQFF	TGTGCCAGCAGCCACGGGCGGGGGGGTCTCAATGAGCAGTTCTTC
-	TRBD1	TRBV7-3	TRBJ1-6	CASSRGQGNSPLHF	TGTGCCAGCAGCAGAGGACAGGGTAACTCACCCCTCCACTTT